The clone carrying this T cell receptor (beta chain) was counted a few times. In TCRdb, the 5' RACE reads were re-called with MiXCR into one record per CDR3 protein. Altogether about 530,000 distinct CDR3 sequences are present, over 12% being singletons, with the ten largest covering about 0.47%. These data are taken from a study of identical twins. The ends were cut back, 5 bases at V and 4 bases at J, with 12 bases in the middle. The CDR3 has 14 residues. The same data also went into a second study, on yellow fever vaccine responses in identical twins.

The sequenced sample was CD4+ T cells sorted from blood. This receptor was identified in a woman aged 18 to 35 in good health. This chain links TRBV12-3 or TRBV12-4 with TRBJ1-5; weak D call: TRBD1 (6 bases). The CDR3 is CASSKQGRNQPQHF. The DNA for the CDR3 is TGTGCCAGCAGTAAACAGGGAAGAAATCAGCCCCAGCATTTT.